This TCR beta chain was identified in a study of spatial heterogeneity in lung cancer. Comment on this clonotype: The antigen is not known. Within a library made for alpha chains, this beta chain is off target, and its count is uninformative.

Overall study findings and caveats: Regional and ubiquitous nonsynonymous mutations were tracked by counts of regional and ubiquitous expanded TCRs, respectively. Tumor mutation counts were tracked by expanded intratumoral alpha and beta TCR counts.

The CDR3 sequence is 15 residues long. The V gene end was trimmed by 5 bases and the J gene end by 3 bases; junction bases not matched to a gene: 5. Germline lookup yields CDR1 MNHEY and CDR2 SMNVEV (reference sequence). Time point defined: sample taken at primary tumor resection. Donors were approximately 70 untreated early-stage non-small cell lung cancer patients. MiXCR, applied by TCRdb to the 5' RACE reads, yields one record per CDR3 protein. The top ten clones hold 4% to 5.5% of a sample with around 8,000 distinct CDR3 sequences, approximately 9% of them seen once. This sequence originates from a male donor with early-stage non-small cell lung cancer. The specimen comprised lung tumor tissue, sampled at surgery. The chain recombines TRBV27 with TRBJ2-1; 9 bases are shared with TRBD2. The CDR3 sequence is CASSQRSGSYNEQFF. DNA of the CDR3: TGTGCCAGCAGTCAGCGTAGCGGGAGCTACAATGAGCAGTTCTTC.